The 21 T cell receptor beta chains below were found in one sample sequenced in a study of T cell repertoires in cytomegalovirus infection. Their recognized antigens are unknown. From the reads, TCRdb called clonotypes with MiXCR, one entry per CDR3 protein. Here the sample spans roughly 990,000 distinct CDR3 sequences, approximately 30% being singletons. Specimen: cultured CD8+ T cells from PBMCs, collected from culture after CMV antigen stimulation. These receptors originate from a human donor in good health (CMV status not recorded). Some clones in this sample may be carry-over from other donors' samples.

V gene TRBV19 combines with J gene TRBJ2-2; 11 nucleotides align to TRBD1. The CDR3 loop spans 16 amino acids. Germline trimming cut 5 bases from V and 1 base from J; bases unmatched to any gene: 3. From germline, CDR1 is LNHDA and CDR2 SQIVND (reference sequence). The CDR3 nucleotides read TGTGCCAGTAGTGAGGACAGGGGGCGGAACACCGGGGAGCTGTTTTTT. The encoded protein is CASSEDRGRNTGELFF. The full variable domain, its missing parts supplied by reference TRBV19 and TRBJ2-2, is DGGITQSPKYLFRKEGQNVTLSCEQNLNHDAMYWYRQDPGQGLRLIYYSQIVNDFQKGDIAEGYSVSREKKESFPLTVTSAQKNPTAFYLCASSEDRGRNTGELFFGEGSRLTVL.

Ten or more counts support this clonotype. The chain is built from TRBV7-2 and TRBJ2-4; D is unclear. CDR3 length: 18 amino acids. Germline V gene data show CDR1 as SGHTA and CDR2 as FQGNSA. Trimming cost V 5 bases and J 1 base, with 21 bases left between them. The CDR3 DNA reads TGTGCCAGCAGCCTAAATTATCAGGCGAAGATGGCCAAAAACATTCAGTACTTC. It is translated as CASSLNYQAKMAKNIQYF.

This clonotype occurred many times. The CDR3 region is CASSYLDGSYEQYV. The CDR3, as DNA: TGTGCCAGCAGTTACCTGGACGGATCCTACGAGCAGTACGTC. The chain recombines TRBV6-2 or TRBV6-3 with TRBJ2-7, with D uncertain. Germline V CDR1 and CDR2: MNHEY, SVGEGT. Trimming took off 2 bases at V and 1 base at J, with 9 bases between the two ends. The CDR3 has 14 residues.

This chain uses TRBV27 with TRBJ1-5; D unclear. CDR1 MNHEY and CDR2 SMNVEV come from the germline V gene (reference sequence). Trimming shortened V by 6 bases and J by 9 bases, and 9 bases separated the two germline ends. The CDR3 runs 11 residues. CDR3 in amino acids: CASRSRGPQHF. The CDR3 coding sequence is TGTGCCAGCAGAAGCAGAGGGCCCCAGCATTTT.

To note about this clonotype: An end of the junction differs from the germline gene, which may be a read error. The V call is TRBV20-1, the J call TRBJ2-1; D uncertain. The V gene's germline CDR1 is DFQATT and CDR2 SNEGSKA (reference sequence). This CDR3 spans 13 amino acids. The CDR3 loop is CSADIPSYNEQLF. CDR3 nucleotides: TGCAGTGCAGACATCCCTTCCTACAATGAGCAGCTCTTC.

This clonotype has just a few counts. The chain uses TRBV7-8 and TRBJ2-7; D not resolved. Between the trimmed V and J ends, which lost 3 bases and 5 bases, there was a span of 11 bases. Germline CDR1 SGHVS, CDR2 FQNEAQ. The CDR3 has 13 residues. The CDR3 loop is CASSLLPLDEQYV. The CDR3 DNA reads TGTGCCAGCAGCTTGCTCCCGCTGGACGAGCAGTACGTC.

The chain joins TRBV4-1 to TRBJ1-5; tentatively, D is TRBD1 (5 bases). CDR1 MGHRA and CDR2 YSYEKL come from the germline V gene. The CDR3 is 17 residues long. V lost 1 base and J lost 6, with 19 bases in between. The CDR3 DNA reads TGCGCCAGCAGCCAAGGCTCGACAGACCTGGTACGTCAGCCCCAGCATTTT. The encoded protein is CASSQGSTDLVRQPQHF.

The J gene is TRBJ2-1, the V gene TRBV2; 8 bases line up with TRBD1. V lost 6 bases, J lost 6 bases, and 13 bases stayed unmatched. Germline V CDR1 and CDR2: SNHLY, FYNNEI. This CDR3 comprises 16 residues. CDR3 bases: TGTGCCAGCAGAGACCCGGACAGGGCTTTGGGCAATGAGCAGTTCTTC. Its protein is CASRDPDRALGNEQFF.

This clonotype was found many times. The J gene is TRBJ2-1, the V gene TRBV7-2; 13 bases align to TRBD2. V was clipped by 5 bases and J by 5 bases; unmatched bases: 3. The CDR3 is made up of 15 amino acids. CDR1 and CDR2 from the germline V gene are SGHTA and FQGNSA. The CDR3 sequence: CASSLTSGGNNEQFF. For the CDR3, the DNA is TGTGCCAGCAGCCTGACTAGCGGGGGGAACAATGAGCAGTTCTTC.

This clonotype was detected once. The gene calls are TRBV3-1 and TRBJ2-1; the D call may be TRBD1 or TRBD2 (6 bases each). V was shortened by 0 bases and J by 0 bases, with 9 bases between the two germline ends. The CDR3 runs 16 residues. From germline, CDR1 is LGHDT and CDR2 YNNKEL (reference sequence). This CDR3 reads CASSQDRGLSYNEQFF. The CDR3 region has the DNA TGTGCCAGCAGCCAAGATCGGGGGCTCTCCTACAATGAGCAGTTCTTC.

This clonotype was seen only a few times. The chain employs TRBV5-1 and TRBJ1-1; D is unresolved. Trimming shortened V by 6 bases and J by 0 bases, and 15 bases separated the two germline ends. CDR1 is SGHRS, CDR2 YFSETQ, per germline. This CDR3 has 15 residues. Written as DNA, the CDR3 is TGCGCCAGCACCCTCGGGAGATTAATGAACACTGAAGCTTTCTTT. It encodes CASTLGRLMNTEAFF.

This clonotype was recorded a few times. This chain links TRBV6-5 with TRBJ1-2; D is unclear. The germline V gene encodes CDR1 MNHEY and CDR2 SVGAGI. The CDR3 is 14 residues long. Trimming took 0 bases from V and 9 from J, leaving 14 bases between them. The CDR3 nucleotides read TGTGCCAGCAGTTACTCAGGAGGTCCGGATCGCTACACCTTC. Translated: CASSYSGGPDRYTF.

This chain connects TRBV29-1 to TRBJ1-1; 8 nucleotides agree with TRBD1. Trimming removed 4 bases from V and 2 bases from J; junction bases left unmatched: 6. The CDR3 loop spans 14 amino acids. Germline-derived CDR1 and CDR2 are SQVTM and ANQGSEA. CDR3 nucleotides: TGCAGCGTTGCCTATGGACAGGGTAACACTGAAGCTTTCTTT. This codes for CSVAYGQGNTEAFF.

The chain has TRBV6-1 and TRBJ1-2; 8 bases agree with TRBD1. This CDR3 region has 17 residues. Looked up from germline, CDR1 is MNHNS and CDR2 is SASEGT. V was clipped by 2 bases and J by 7 bases; unmatched bases: 15. The CDR3 loop reads CASSESGTGYLTSGYTF. CDR3 DNA sequence: TGTGCCAGCAGTGAATCCGGGACAGGCTATCTTACTTCTGGCTACACCTTC.

CDR3 bases: TGTGCCAGCAGCATGACGGGGGTGGATACGCAGTATTTT. Amino acids: CASSMTGVDTQYF. This rearrangement joins TRBV5-4 to TRBJ2-3; D may be TRBD2 (6 bases). This CDR3 is built from 13 residues. Trimming removed 4 bases from V and 6 bases from J, with 12 bases in between. Germline assignment: CDR1 SGHNT and CDR2 YYREEE (reference sequence).

This chain connects TRBV7-9 to TRBJ1-2, with D possibly being TRBD1 (6 bases). Deletions cut 7 bases from V and 4 bases from J, with 19 bases between. Per the germline V gene, CDR1 is SEHNR and CDR2 is FQNEAQ (reference sequence). The CDR3 totals 15 residues. The CDR3 reads CASINRGGAGYGYTF. The CDR3 nucleotides read TGTGCCAGCATCAACCGGGGGGGCGCGGGCTATGGCTACACCTTC.

The chain recombines TRBV9 with TRBJ2-3; possible D gene TRBD1, 6 bases. CDR1 is SGDLS and CDR2 is YYNGEE in the germline V gene. With 1 base removed from V and 0 bases from J, the gap between germline ends came to 18 bases. CDR3 length: 18 residues. CDR3 sequence: CASSVPLRGTHSTDTQYF. DNA for the CDR3: TGTGCCAGCAGCGTACCCCTTCGAGGGACACATAGCACAGATACGCAGTATTTT.

The V call is TRBV6-5, the J call TRBJ2-7; 7 bases map to TRBD2. The junction had 4 bases not matched to a gene; V was cut back by 0 bases and J by 5 bases. Germline CDR1 and CDR2: MNHEY and SVGAGI. The CDR3 has 14 amino acids. This CDR3 reads CASSYSLAENEQYV. CDR3 coding DNA: TGTGCCAGCAGTTACTCCCTAGCGGAGAACGAGCAGTACGTC.

This chain joins TRBV9 and TRBJ1-2, with D tentatively TRBD1 (5 bases). Germline V lookup: CDR1 SGDLS, CDR2 YYNGEE. V gave up 2 bases and J gave up 7 bases, with 18 bases separating them. The CDR3 extends over 15 amino acids. CDR3 protein: CASSVSTGTEGGYTF. CDR3 bases: TGTGCCAGCAGCGTTTCAACCGGGACGGAGGGTGGCTACACCTTC.

The CDR3 region has the DNA TGTGCCAGCAGTCGGTCCGGGACAGGGATTTACGAGCAGTACGTC. It specifies CASSRSGTGIYEQYV. The chain carries TRBV27 and TRBJ2-7; 9 bases are a match to TRBD1. The CDR3 is 15 amino acids. The germline CDR1 and CDR2 sequences are MNHEY and SMNVEV (reference sequence). J lost 4 bases, V lost 5 bases, and 9 bases had no gene match.

This clonotype came up a few times. V gene TRBV6-1 combines with J gene TRBJ1-1; D perhaps matches TRBD1 (6 bases). V was cut by 1 base and J by 4 bases, with 19 bases left in between. The CDR3 loop spans 17 amino acids. Germline V CDR1 and CDR2: MNHNS, SASEGT. CDR3 sequence (DNA): TGTGCCAGCAGTGAAGGATGGGTACAGGGTCTCGTCACTGAAGCTTTCTTT. Protein: CASSEGWVQGLVTEAFF.